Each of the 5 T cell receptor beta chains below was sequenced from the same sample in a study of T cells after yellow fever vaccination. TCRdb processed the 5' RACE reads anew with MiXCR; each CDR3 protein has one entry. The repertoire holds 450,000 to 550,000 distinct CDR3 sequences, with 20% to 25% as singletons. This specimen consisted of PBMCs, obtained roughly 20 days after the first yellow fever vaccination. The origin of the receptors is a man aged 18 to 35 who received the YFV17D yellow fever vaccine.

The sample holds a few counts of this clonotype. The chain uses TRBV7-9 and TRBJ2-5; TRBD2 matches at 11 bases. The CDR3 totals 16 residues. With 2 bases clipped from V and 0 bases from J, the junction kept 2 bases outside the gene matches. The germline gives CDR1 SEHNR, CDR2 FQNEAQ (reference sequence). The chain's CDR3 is CASSLPTSGDQETQYF. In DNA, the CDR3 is TGTGCCAGCAGCTTACCGACTAGCGGGGACCAAGAGACCCAGTACTTC.

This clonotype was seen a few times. The CDR3 DNA reads as TGTGCCAGCAGCTCATCCAGGGAGAACACTGAAGCTTTCTTT. Protein: CASSSSRENTEAFF. The chain uses TRBV7-9 and TRBJ1-1, with D maybe TRBD1 (5 bases). The V end was cut by 4 bases, the J end by 1 base, with 10 bases between. The germline CDR1 and CDR2 sequences are SEHNR and FQNEAQ (reference sequence). The CDR3 has 14 residues.

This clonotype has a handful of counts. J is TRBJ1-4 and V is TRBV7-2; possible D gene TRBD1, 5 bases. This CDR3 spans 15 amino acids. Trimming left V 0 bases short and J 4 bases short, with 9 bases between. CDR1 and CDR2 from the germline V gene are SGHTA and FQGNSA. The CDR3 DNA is TGTGCCAGCAGCTTAGCTGTGGGGGATAATGAAAAACTGTTTTTT. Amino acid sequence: CASSLAVGDNEKLFF.

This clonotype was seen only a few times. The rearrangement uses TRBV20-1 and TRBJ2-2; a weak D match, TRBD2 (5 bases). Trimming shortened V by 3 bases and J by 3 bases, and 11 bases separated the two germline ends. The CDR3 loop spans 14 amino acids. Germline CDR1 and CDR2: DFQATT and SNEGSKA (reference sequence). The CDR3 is CSARSGSYTGELFF. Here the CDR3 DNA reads TGCAGTGCTAGGTCTGGGAGTTACACCGGGGAGCTGTTTTTT.

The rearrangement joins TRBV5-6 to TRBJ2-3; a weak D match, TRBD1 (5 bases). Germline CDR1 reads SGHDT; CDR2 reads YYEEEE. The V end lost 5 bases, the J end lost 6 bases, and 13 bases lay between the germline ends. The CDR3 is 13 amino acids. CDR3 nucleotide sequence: TGTGCCAGCAGAATGCAGGGTTCGGATACGCAGTATTTT. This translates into CASRMQGSDTQYF.